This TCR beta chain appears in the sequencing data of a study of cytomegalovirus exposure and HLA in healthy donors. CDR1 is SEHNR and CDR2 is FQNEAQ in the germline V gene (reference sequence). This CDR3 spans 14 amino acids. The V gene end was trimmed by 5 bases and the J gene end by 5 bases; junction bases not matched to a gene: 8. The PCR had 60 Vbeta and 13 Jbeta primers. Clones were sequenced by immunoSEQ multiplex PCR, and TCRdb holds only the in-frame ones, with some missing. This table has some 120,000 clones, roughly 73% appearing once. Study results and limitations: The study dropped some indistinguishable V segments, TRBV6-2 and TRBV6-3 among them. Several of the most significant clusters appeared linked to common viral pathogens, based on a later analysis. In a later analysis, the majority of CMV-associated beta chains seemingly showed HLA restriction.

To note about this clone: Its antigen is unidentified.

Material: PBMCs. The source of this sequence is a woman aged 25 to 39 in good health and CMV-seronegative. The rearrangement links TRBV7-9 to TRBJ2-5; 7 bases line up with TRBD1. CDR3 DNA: TGTGCCAGCAGCCTTACAGGGGATTGGGAGACCCAGTACTTC. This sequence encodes CASSLTGDWETQYF.